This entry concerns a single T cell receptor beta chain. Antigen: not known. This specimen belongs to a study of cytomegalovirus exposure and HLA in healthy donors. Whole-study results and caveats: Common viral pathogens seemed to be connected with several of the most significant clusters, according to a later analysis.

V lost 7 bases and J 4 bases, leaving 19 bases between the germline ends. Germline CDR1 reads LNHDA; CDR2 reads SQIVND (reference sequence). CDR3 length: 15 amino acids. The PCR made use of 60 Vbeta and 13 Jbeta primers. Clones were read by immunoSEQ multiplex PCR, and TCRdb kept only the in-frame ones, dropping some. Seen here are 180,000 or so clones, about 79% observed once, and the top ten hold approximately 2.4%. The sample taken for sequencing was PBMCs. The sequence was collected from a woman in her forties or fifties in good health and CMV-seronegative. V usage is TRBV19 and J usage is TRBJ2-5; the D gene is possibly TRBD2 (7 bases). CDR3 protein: CASTPGRGLVETQYF. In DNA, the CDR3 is TGTGCCAGTACCCCGGGGAGGGGGTTAGTAGAGACCCAGTACTTC.